This T cell receptor beta chain emerged from a study of T cell repertoires in cytomegalovirus infection. The sample holds a few counts of this clonotype. Its antigen is undetermined. CDR1 LNHNV and CDR2 YYDKDF come from the germline V gene (reference sequence). V lost 8 bases and J 7 bases, leaving 23 bases between the germline ends. This CDR3 has 16 residues. From the reads, TCRdb called clonotypes with MiXCR, one entry per CDR3 protein. The sample consists of about 470,000 distinct CDR3 sequences, more than 40% of them appearing once. The source material was cultured PBMCs, sampled from culture after CMV antigen stimulation. The chain has TRBV15 and TRBJ1-4, with D possibly matching TRBD1 (6 bases). This TCR was sampled from a human donor in good health (CMV status not recorded). Some clones in this sample may be carry-over from other donors' samples. Here the CDR3 DNA reads TGTGCCACCTCCGTGGGGGGCCGAGGGGTATTTGAAAAACTGTTTTTT. Amino acid sequence: CATSVGGRGVFEKLFF.